Below are 32 T cell receptor beta chains sequenced from a single sample in a study of vaccination effects on CD4 cells after COVID-19 (dated by TCRdb to the early 2020s). The antigens of these receptors remain unknown. Library method: the immunoSEQ multiplex PCR assay. Held by TCRdb, this immuneACCESS table contains in-frame sequences only and omits some clones. Under half of the omission traces to an unresolved V gene where checked; the cause of the rest is unknown. This sample holds 45,000 to 55,000 clones; over 60% were observed only once. 5% to 6.5% of the sample comes from the top ten. After around ten days of culture, CD4+ T cells were isolated with the EasySep CD4+ T cell isolation kit. Convalescent patients had PCR-confirmed SARS-CoV-2 infection between March and December 2020, before Alpha, Beta and Delta variants emerged in the United States. Two doses of either the BNT162b2 or the mRNA-1273 mRNA SARS-CoV-2 vaccine were administered to participants.

The material was CD4+ T cells from PBMCs cultured without peptide, obtained after COVID-19 vaccination. The receptor source for this set is a human donor who had a prior SARS-CoV-2 infection.

The chain carries TRBV19 and TRBJ2-5; TRBD1 agrees at 7 bases. V lost 4 bases and J lost 5; bases outside the gene matches: 13. The CDR3 totals 16 residues. CDR1 is LNHDA and CDR2 is SQIVND in the germline V gene (reference sequence). CDR3 DNA sequence: TGTGCCAGTAGTACAAACTATAGACAGGGTTGGGAGACCCAGTACTTC. The encoded protein is CASSTNYRQGWETQYF.

The table lists this clone with a count of one. The V call is TRBV11-1, the J call TRBJ2-7, with 11 bases matching TRBD2. The CDR3 runs 16 residues. J gave up 7 bases and V 0 bases, and 8 bases lay outside the gene matches. The germline CDR1 and CDR2 sequences are SGHAT and FQDESV (reference sequence). Here the CDR3 reads CASSLARTSGGMEQYF. Here the CDR3 DNA reads TGTGCCAGCAGCTTAGCGCGTACTAGCGGGGGTATGGAGCAGTACTTC.

Here the CDR3 reads CASSLTRDTEAFF. The CDR3 DNA is TGTGCCAGCAGCCTAACACGGGACACTGAAGCTTTCTTT. The chain links TRBV5-4 to TRBJ1-1; no clear D. V lost 4 bases and J 3 bases, leaving 10 bases between the germline ends. Germline V lookup: CDR1 SGHNT, CDR2 YYREEE (reference sequence). The CDR3 contains 13 residues.

This clone has more than one count but fewer than ten. The chain joins TRBV30 to TRBJ2-5, with TRBD2 matching 7 bases. The germline V gene encodes CDR1 GTSNPN and CDR2 SVGIG (reference sequence). V dropped 0 bases and J dropped 5; count of bases not matched to a gene: 9. CDR3 length equals 15 residues. The chain's CDR3 is CAWSVHGGIRETQYF. In DNA form, the CDR3 reads TGTGCCTGGAGTGTACACGGGGGGATAAGGGAGACCCAGTACTTC.

V usage is TRBV7-9 and J usage is TRBJ2-7; D uncertain. The V end was cut by 2 bases, the J end by 1 base, with 9 bases between. The CDR3 loop spans 14 amino acids. The germline CDR1 and CDR2 sequences are SEHNR and FQNEAQ (reference sequence). Here the CDR3 reads CASSLLSGSYEQYF. CDR3 DNA: TGTGCCAGCAGCTTACTTTCCGGTTCCTACGAGCAGTACTTC. The full variable domain, its missing parts supplied by reference TRBV7-9 and TRBJ2-7, is DTGVSQNPRHKITKRGQNVTFRCDPISEHNRLYWYRQTLGQGPEFLTYFQNEAQLEKSRLLSDRFSAERPKGSFSTLEIQRTEQGDSAMYLCASSLLSGSYEQYFGPGTRLTVT.

The chain couples TRBV6-5 to TRBJ1-1; D unresolved. Germline V gene lookup returns CDR1 MNHEY and CDR2 SVGAGI. V was pared by 1 base and J by 0 bases, with 3 bases between. The CDR3 length is 13 residues. CDR3 DNA sequence: TGTGCCAGCAGTTACTACATGAACACTGAAGCTTTCTTT. It is translated as CASSYYMNTEAFF.

The V and J genes are TRBV18 and TRBJ1-5; D remains ambiguous. CDR3 length equals 15 residues. V shed 6 bases and J shed 5 bases, with 17 bases lying between them. Germline CDR1 is KGHSH and CDR2 is LQKENI. CDR3 loop: CASSRSSGFDQPQHF. As DNA, the CDR3 is TGTGCCAGCTCGAGAAGCAGTGGGTTTGATCAGCCCCAGCATTTT. The complete variable domain, with remaining parts taken from reference TRBV18 and TRBJ1-5, reads NAGVMQNPRHLVRRRGQEARLRCSPMKGHSHVYWYRQLPEEGLKFMVYLQKENIIDESGMPKERFSAEFPKEGPSILRIQQVVRGDSAAYFCASSRSSGFDQPQHFGDGTRLSIL.

The rearrangement links TRBV5-4 to TRBJ2-5; tentative D call: TRBD2 (6 bases). CDR1 is SGHNT, CDR2 YYREEE, per germline (reference sequence). This CDR3 has 15 residues. V lost 3 bases, J lost 5 bases, and 17 bases lay in between. In DNA form, the CDR3 reads TGTGCCAGCAGCTGGGGACTGCCGGGGTTGGAGACCCAGTACTTC. It codes for CASSWGLPGLETQYF.

This chain connects TRBV4-2 to TRBJ2-2; 8 bases are shared with TRBD1. The CDR3 has 17 amino acids. In germline, CDR1 is LGHNA, CDR2 YNFKEQ. Losses at the gene ends were 0 bases for V and 6 bases for J; bases not matched to a gene: 9. CDR3 sequence reads: CASSQDIGQGGAGELFF. In nucleotides, the CDR3 is TGTGCCAGCAGCCAAGATATCGGACAGGGCGGCGCCGGGGAGCTGTTTTTT.

This chain uses TRBV11-1 with TRBJ2-1; unclear D gene. The CDR3 consists of 11 residues. The ends were cut back, 8 bases at V and 4 bases at J, with 6 bases in the middle. Germline-derived CDR1 and CDR2 are SGHAT and FQDESV (reference sequence). CDR3 nucleotides: TGTGCCAGCCTTGGGTACAATGAGCAGTTCTTC. Translation: CASLGYNEQFF.

CDR3 in amino acids: CASSLDRETQYF. The CDR3 bases are TGTGCCAGCAGCTTAGATCGAGAGACCCAGTACTTC. The chain links TRBV11-2 to TRBJ2-5; D is ambiguous. This CDR3 contains 12 residues. Trimming cost V 0 bases and J 4 bases, with 3 bases left between them. The germline V gene has CDR1 SGHAT and CDR2 FQNNGV.

V usage is TRBV13 and J usage is TRBJ2-3, with D hard to call. Germline V gives CDR1 PRHDT, CDR2 FYEKMQ (reference sequence). Trimming cost V 5 bases and J 0 bases, with 9 bases left between them. This CDR3 has 14 residues. The CDR3 spells CASSPQPSTDTQYF. CDR3 coding DNA: TGTGCCAGCAGCCCGCAACCTAGCACAGATACGCAGTATTTT.

The V and J genes are TRBV7-2 and TRBJ2-7; the match to TRBD2 covers 12 bases. Germline V CDR1 and CDR2: SGHTA, FQGNSA. Trimming removed 8 bases from V and 1 base from J; junction bases left unmatched: 6. The CDR3 runs 15 residues. CDR3 loop: CASGTSGLYSYEQYF. For the CDR3, the DNA is TGTGCCAGCGGGACTAGCGGGTTATATTCCTACGAGCAGTACTTC.

The J gene is TRBJ2-7, the V gene TRBV19; unclear D gene. From germline, CDR1 is LNHDA and CDR2 SQIVND (reference sequence). V lost 4 bases and J 5 bases, leaving 15 bases between the germline ends. The CDR3 extends over 14 amino acids. CDR3 loop: CASSTRTADDEQYF. The CDR3 bases are TGTGCCAGTAGTACTAGGACCGCGGACGACGAGCAGTACTTC.

The chain links TRBV3-1 (or the pseudogene TRBV3-2) to TRBJ2-5; possibly TRBD1 or TRBD2 for D (5 bases each). The CDR3 has 15 residues. V gave up 3 bases and J gave up 1 base, with 12 bases separating them. The germline V gene encodes CDR1 LGHDT and CDR2 YNNKEL (reference sequence). CDR3 region: CASSQDPGTQETQYF. CDR3 DNA: TGTGCCAGCAGCCAGGACCCCGGGACCCAAGAGACCCAGTACTTC.

The gene calls are TRBV30 and TRBJ2-7; no firm D call. From germline, CDR1 is GTSNPN and CDR2 SVGIG (reference sequence). The CDR3 is made up of 15 amino acids. V lost 3 bases to trimming and J lost 0 bases, with 15 bases between them. As DNA, the CDR3 is TGTGCCTGGAGGATCAGCTATGGGGTCTCCTACGAGCAGTACTTC. Its protein is CAWRISYGVSYEQYF.

This clone came up a few times. This chain joins TRBV5-1 and TRBJ2-7, with TRBD2 matching over 12 bases. Germline trimming cut 4 bases from V and 10 bases from J; bases unmatched to any gene: 9. This CDR3 is built from 14 residues. Germline V CDR1 and CDR2: SGHRS, YFSETQ. CDR3 protein: CASSRELAGGSQYF. The CDR3 DNA is TGCGCCAGCAGCCGTGAGCTAGCGGGAGGGTCCCAGTACTTC.

CDR3 protein: CASSLIRGGQGTDTQYF. The CDR3 bases are TGTGCCAGCAGCTTAATCCGGGGGGGGCAAGGCACAGATACGCAGTATTTT. The chain joins TRBV7-2 to TRBJ2-3; 8 nucleotides align to TRBD2. Per the germline V gene, CDR1 is SGHTA and CDR2 is FQGNSA. The trim removed 2 bases at V and 1 base at J, leaving 8 bases unmatched. The CDR3 length is 17 residues.

The V gene is TRBV27, the J gene TRBJ2-1; the D gene is possibly TRBD2 (6 bases). Germline V gene data show CDR1 as MNHEY and CDR2 as SMNVEV (reference sequence). The CDR3 is 15 residues long. With 3 bases removed from V and 4 bases from J, the gap between germline ends came to 13 bases. The CDR3 protein is CASSLWLATYNEQFF. CDR3 sequence (DNA): TGTGCCAGCAGTTTGTGGCTAGCGACATACAATGAGCAGTTCTTC.

This chain joins TRBV9 and TRBJ2-1; D gene uncertain. Looked up from germline, CDR1 is SGDLS and CDR2 is YYNGEE. The CDR3 extends over 15 amino acids. V dropped 0 bases and J dropped 9 bases, with 16 bases sitting between them. The CDR3 bases are TGTGCCAGCAGCGTAGGGACCCCCAGTATCGGTGAGCAGTTCTTC. It yields the protein CASSVGTPSIGEQFF.

This sequence joins TRBV18 and TRBJ1-1, with a tentative D call TRBD1 (6 bases). CDR3 length: 15 residues. The ends were cut back, 3 bases at V and 1 base at J, with 12 bases in the middle. Per germline, CDR1 KGHSH and CDR2 LQKENI. The CDR3 is CASSPRTAQNTEAFF. The CDR3 DNA reads as TGTGCCAGCTCACCTCGGACAGCCCAGAACACTGAAGCTTTCTTT.

This chain links TRBV5-4 with TRBJ2-7; possible D gene TRBD1, 5 bases. CDR3 length: 14 residues. V lost 0 bases and J 0 bases, leaving 7 bases between the germline ends. CDR1 is SGHNT and CDR2 is YYREEE in the germline V gene (reference sequence). This CDR3 reads CASSLGQSSYEQYF. CDR3 bases: TGTGCCAGCAGCTTGGGACAGAGCTCCTACGAGCAGTACTTC.

This chain connects TRBV7-2 to TRBJ1-2; D is perhaps TRBD1 (5 bases). The CDR3 spans 15 residues. Germline CDR1 and CDR2: SGHTA and FQGNSA. Trimming cost V 4 bases and J 8 bases, with 20 bases left between them. The CDR3 DNA sequence: TGTGCCAGCAGCTCATCGATAGGGACGGGCGCGGGCTACACCTTC. Protein product: CASSSSIGTGAGYTF. The variable domain in full, with the rest retrieved from reference TRBV7-2 and TRBJ1-2, is GAGVSQSPSNKVTEKGKDVELRCDPISGHTALYWYRQSLGQGLEFLIYFQGNSAPDKSGLPSDRFSAERTGGSVSTLTIQRTQQEDSAVYLCASSSSIGTGAGYTFGSGTRLTVV.

A single count supports this clone. This chain joins TRBV5-1 and TRBJ2-3; TRBD1 might be the D (6 bases). Trimming removed 5 bases at V and 0 bases at J, with 22 bases between. The CDR3 has 18 residues. CDR1 is SGHRS and CDR2 is YFSETQ in the germline V gene. CDR3 DNA sequence: TGCGCCAGCAGGGCACGAGGAACAGGGACGTCTAGCACAGATACGCAGTATTTT. Its translation: CASRARGTGTSSTDTQYF.

This clone was seen once. This CDR3 reads CASSYDGSPLHF. Here the CDR3 DNA reads TGTGCCAGCAGTTATGATGGGTCACCCCTCCACTTT. The J gene is TRBJ1-6, the V gene TRBV6-5, with D unresolved. The CDR3 has 12 amino acids. CDR1 and CDR2 (germline): MNHEY, SVGAGI. Trimming left V 3 bases short and J 10 bases short, with 7 bases between.

The V gene is TRBV30, the J gene TRBJ1-6; 10 bases are shared with TRBD1. V was clipped by 1 base and J by 7 bases; unmatched bases: 7. Per germline, CDR1 GTSNPN and CDR2 SVGIG (reference sequence). The CDR3 length is 16 residues. The CDR3 coding sequence is TGTGCCTGGAGTGGGGGGACAGGGGTAGGGAATTCACCCCTCCACTTT. As protein: CAWSGGTGVGNSPLHF.

Only a few counts were recorded for this clone. The gene calls are TRBV30 and TRBJ2-7; D could derive from TRBD1 or TRBD2 (6 bases each). V was shortened by 4 bases and J by 6 bases, with 16 bases between the two germline ends. The CDR3 extends over 13 amino acids. CDR1 is GTSNPN and CDR2 is SVGIG in the germline V gene (reference sequence). Here the CDR3 DNA reads TGTGCCTGGAATGTGAGAGGAGGGGGCGAGCAGTACTTC. Protein product: CAWNVRGGGEQYF.

J is TRBJ2-3 and V is TRBV7-9; D not resolved. CDR1 and CDR2 from the germline V gene are SEHNR and FQNEAQ (reference sequence). The CDR3 totals 13 residues. V lost 2 bases to trimming and J lost 6 bases, with 9 bases between them. The CDR3 sequence is CASSLSALDTQYF. CDR3 DNA sequence: TGTGCCAGCAGCTTATCAGCCTTGGATACGCAGTATTTT.

The chain carries TRBV3-1 (or the pseudogene TRBV3-2) and TRBJ2-7; D unresolved. The CDR3 runs to 15 residues. Per the germline V gene, CDR1 is LGHDT and CDR2 is YNNKEL (reference sequence). The V gene lost 5 bases and the J gene lost 2 bases, with 16 bases spanning the gap. Here the CDR3 reads CASSSLAGATYEQYF. DNA of the CDR3: TGTGCCAGCAGCTCTCTTGCAGGAGCAACCTACGAGCAGTACTTC.

This clone came up once. This rearrangement joins TRBV3-1 (or the pseudogene TRBV3-2) to TRBJ2-3; D call uncertain. Germline values: CDR1 LGHDT, CDR2 YNNKEL (reference sequence). Trimming left V 4 bases short and J 0 bases short, with 5 bases between. This CDR3 region has 13 residues. The CDR3 sequence is CASSLGSTDTQYF. The CDR3 nucleotides are TGTGCCAGCAGCCTTGGTAGCACAGATACGCAGTATTTT.

The chain uses TRBV5-1 and TRBJ2-3; 7 positions match TRBD1. Trimming at V came to 4 bases and at J to 0 bases, leaving 2 bases not matched to a gene. CDR1 and CDR2 from the germline V gene are SGHRS and YFSETQ. The CDR3 is 14 amino acids. Here the CDR3 reads CASSAGGSTDTQYF. In DNA, the CDR3 is TGCGCCAGCAGCGCAGGGGGTAGCACAGATACGCAGTATTTT. Using reference TRBV5-1 and TRBJ2-3 for the parts outside the CDR3, the full variable domain is KAGVTQTPRYLIKTRGQQVTLSCSPISGHRSVSWYQQTPGQGLQFLFEYFSETQRNKGNFPGRFSGRQFSNSRSEMNVSTLELGDSALYLCASSAGGSTDTQYFGPGTRLTVL.

This chain joins TRBV4-1 and TRBJ1-2, with 7 nucleotides matching TRBD1. Germline V gene lookup returns CDR1 MGHRA and CDR2 YSYEKL. V lost 1 base and J lost 4; bases outside the gene matches: 6. CDR3 length equals 15 residues. In DNA form, the CDR3 reads TGCGCCAGCAGCCAAGCGGGAGGGGGCACCTATGGCTACACCTTC. Translation: CASSQAGGGTYGYTF.